A selection of T cell receptor beta chains follows, all from one sample in a study of blood T cell repertoires in COVID-19. Produced via immunoSEQ multiplex PCR; TCRdb's table is partial and in-frame only. The sample records 260,000 or so clones, 75% to 90% being singletons. The material sequenced was peripheral blood. Receptors were obtained from a human donor in a cohort sampled during active COVID-19. Each CDR3 is given with its conserved first and last residue. Each record gives: J gene, V gene, clone size, D gene, CDR3 protein, CDR3 DNA. A D gene is named only where the DNA matches it firmly. Only part of the rows carry a size: once, few, many, or a class if the clone is expanded.

>TRBJ2-5|TRBV5-1|once|TRBD1
CASSLAADRVLAQYF
TGCGCCAGCAGCTTGGCCGCGGACAGGGTATTGGCCCAGTACTTC
>TRBJ1-1|TRBV7-2|-|TRBD1
CASSVQGGAGYTEAFF
TGTGCCAGCAGCGTACAGGGGGGTGCGGGTTACACTGAAGCTTTCTTT
>TRBJ1-2|TRBV14|once|-
CASSRGGGDMVGGDGYTF
TGTGCCAGCAGCCGGGGCGGAGGGGATATGGTAGGTGGGGACGGCTACACCTTC
>TRBJ1-3|TRBV29-1|-|TRBD1
CSVQQGLAGNTIYF
TGCAGCGTTCAACAGGGGCTAGCTGGAAACACCATATATTTT
>TRBJ2-7|TRBV3-1/TRBV3-2|few|TRBD1
CASSQATGLYEQYF
TGTGCCAGCAGCCAAGCGACAGGGTTGTACGAGCAGTACTTC
>TRBJ1-2|TRBV5-4|-|-
CASRTEANYGYTF
TGTGCCAGCCGGACAGAAGCTAACTATGGCTACACCTTC
>TRBJ2-1|TRBV6-5|-|TRBD2
CASTLGAGGPLEQFF
TGTGCCAGCACCCTCGGGGCGGGAGGGCCTCTTGAGCAGTTCTTC
>TRBJ1-1|TRBV7-9|-|-
CASSFAGIPEAFF
TGTGCCAGCAGCTTTGCCGGGATCCCTGAAGCTTTCTTT
>TRBJ2-5|TRBV5-1|-|TRBD1
CASSSGALKDRASYF
TGCGCCAGCAGCTCCGGAGCACTAAAAGACAGGGCTTCGTACTTC
>TRBJ2-7|TRBV12-3/TRBV12-4|-|-
CASSFLASAEQYF
TGTGCCAGCAGTTTTCTAGCGAGCGCCGAGCAGTACTTC
>TRBJ1-5|TRBV2|few|TRBD1
CASSGDRHSNQPQHF
TGTGCCAGCAGTGGGGACAGACATAGCAATCAGCCCCAGCATTTT
>TRBJ2-1|TRBV7-2|-|TRBD1
CASSLTGQGAYNEQFF
TGTGCCAGCAGCTTAACGGGACAGGGAGCCTACAATGAGCAGTTCTTC
>TRBJ2-7|TRBV7-9|-|-
CASSFYGYEQYF
TGTGCCAGCAGCTTCTACGGGTACGAGCAGTACTTC
>TRBJ1-2|TRBV18|few|TRBD1
CASSPAGQGYGYTF
TGTGCCAGCTCACCCGCGGGACAGGGATATGGCTACACCTTC
>TRBJ1-2|TRBV5-5|-|TRBD1
CASSLQGINYGYTF
TGTGCCAGCAGCTTACAGGGGATTAACTATGGCTACACCTTC
>TRBJ2-3|TRBV12-5|-|TRBD1
CASGQGGTDTQYF
TGTGCTAGTGGACAGGGGGGCACAGATACGCAGTATTTT
>TRBJ1-6|TRBV7-8|-|-
CASSRGAQGGSPLHF
TGTGCCAGCAGCCGGGGGGCTCAGGGTGGGTCACCCCTCCACTTT
>TRBJ2-2|TRBV5-1|-|-
CASSSAGNTGELFF
TGCGCCAGCAGCTCGGCAGGGAACACCGGGGAGCTGTTTTTT
>TRBJ2-1|TRBV11-2|once|TRBD2
CASTIGSGRDEQFF
TGTGCCAGCACCATCGGGAGCGGGAGGGATGAGCAGTTCTTC
>TRBJ2-5|TRBV19|-|-
CATRDNEETQYF
TGTGCCACCCGGGACAACGAAGAGACCCAGTACTTC
>TRBJ2-1|TRBV4-2|-|TRBD2
CASSHGLAGGPRNEQFF
TGTGCCAGCAGCCATGGACTAGCGGGGGGGCCTCGGAATGAGCAGTTCTTC
>TRBJ2-3|TRBV4-2|-|TRBD2
CASSQVTSGKDTQYF
TGTGCCAGCAGCCAAGTCACTAGCGGGAAAGATACGCAGTATTTT
>TRBJ2-2|TRBV30|-|TRBD1
CAWIRGLDRAGELFF
TGTGCCTGGATTCGGGGTTTGGACAGGGCCGGGGAGCTGTTTTTT
>TRBJ2-7|TRBV15|-|TRBD2
CATSRVPGLVNYEQYF
TGTGCCACCAGCAGAGTCCCGGGACTAGTCAACTACGAGCAGTACTTC
>TRBJ1-1|TRBV5-4|-|-
CASSLAGGPILNTEAFF
TGTGCCAGCAGCTTGGCCGGGGGGCCCATCTTGAACACTGAAGCTTTCTTT
>TRBJ1-4|TRBV7-8|once|TRBD1
CASSFPYAKTGKNEKLFF
TGTGCCAGCAGCTTCCCTTACGCTAAGACAGGGAAAAATGAAAAACTGTTTTTT
>TRBJ2-2|TRBV19|-|TRBD1
CASRGTGYNTGELFF
TGTGCCAGTAGGGGGACAGGGTATAACACCGGGGAGCTGTTTTTT
>TRBJ1-3|TRBV5-1|-|TRBD1
CASSKDRASGNTIYF
TGCGCCAGCAGCAAGGACAGGGCCTCTGGAAACACCATATATTTT
>TRBJ1-2|TRBV29-1|-|-
CSGETGNYGYTF
TGCAGCGGTGAAACAGGGAACTATGGCTACACCTTC
>TRBJ1-1|TRBV18|-|TRBD1
CASSHKIGTGLDTEAFF
TGTGCCAGCTCCCACAAAATAGGGACAGGGTTAGACACTGAAGCTTTCTTT
>TRBJ2-6|TRBV7-2|-|-
CASSLAGPSGANVLTF
TGTGCCAGCAGCTTAGCGGGCCCCTCTGGGGCCAACGTCCTGACTTTC
>TRBJ1-2|TRBV6-1|once|-
CASSEVGREVGYTF
TGTGCCAGCAGTGAAGTCGGCAGGGAGGTTGGCTACACCTTC
>TRBJ2-1|TRBV6-5|-|-
CASSSPSTSFNEQFF
TGTGCCAGCAGTTCCCCATCGACTAGTTTCAATGAGCAGTTCTTC